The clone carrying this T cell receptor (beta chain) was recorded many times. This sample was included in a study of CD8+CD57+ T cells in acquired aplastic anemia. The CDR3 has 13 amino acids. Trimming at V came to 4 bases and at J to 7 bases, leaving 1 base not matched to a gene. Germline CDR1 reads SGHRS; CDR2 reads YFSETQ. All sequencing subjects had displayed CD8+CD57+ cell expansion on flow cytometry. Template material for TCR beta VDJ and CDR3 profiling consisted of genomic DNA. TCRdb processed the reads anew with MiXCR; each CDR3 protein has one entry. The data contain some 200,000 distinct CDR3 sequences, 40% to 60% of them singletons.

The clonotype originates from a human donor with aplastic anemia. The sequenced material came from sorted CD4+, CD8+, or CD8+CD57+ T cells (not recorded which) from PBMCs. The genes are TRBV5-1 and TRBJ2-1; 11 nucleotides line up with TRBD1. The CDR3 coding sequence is TGCGCCAGCAGCGGGGACAGGGGGAATGAGCAGTTCTTC. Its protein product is CASSGDRGNEQFF.